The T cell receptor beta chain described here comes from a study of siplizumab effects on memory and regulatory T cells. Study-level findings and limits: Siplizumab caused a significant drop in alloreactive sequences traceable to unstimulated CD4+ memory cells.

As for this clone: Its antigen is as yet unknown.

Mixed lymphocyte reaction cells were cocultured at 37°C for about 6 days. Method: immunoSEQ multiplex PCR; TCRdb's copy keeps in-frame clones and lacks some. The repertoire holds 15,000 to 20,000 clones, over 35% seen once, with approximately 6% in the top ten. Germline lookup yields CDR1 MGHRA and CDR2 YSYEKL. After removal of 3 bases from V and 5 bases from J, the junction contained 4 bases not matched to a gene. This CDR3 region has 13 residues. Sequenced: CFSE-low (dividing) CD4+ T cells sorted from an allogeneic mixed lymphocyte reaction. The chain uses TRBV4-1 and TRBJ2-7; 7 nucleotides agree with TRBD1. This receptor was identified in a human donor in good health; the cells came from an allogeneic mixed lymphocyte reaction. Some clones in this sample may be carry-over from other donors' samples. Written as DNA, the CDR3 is TGCGCCAGCAGCCACCGGACAGGAAACGAGCAGTACTTC. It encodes CASSHRTGNEQYF.